This note documents a single TCR beta chain sequence. This entry comes from a study of blood T cell repertoires in COVID-19. Libraries were prepared by immunoSEQ multiplex PCR; TCRdb keeps only in-frame clonotypes and omits some of them. The data contain about 260,000 clones, 84% of them seen just once; the ten biggest clones take up 4.1%. This sequence was found in a man younger than 45 with acute COVID-19. Input material: PBMCs or T cells enriched from blood (not recorded which).

The CDR3 coding sequence is TGCGCCACTCGGAGGACAGAAAGCACAGATACGCAGTATTTT. Protein product: CATRRTESTDTQYF. The chain is built from TRBV5-1 and TRBJ2-3, with D perhaps TRBD1 (6 bases). The ends were cut back, 9 bases at V and 0 bases at J, with 14 bases in the middle. Looked up from germline, CDR1 is SGHRS and CDR2 is YFSETQ. The CDR3 is 14 amino acids.